The rows below give T cell receptor beta chains drawn from one sample of a study of blood T cell repertoires in COVID-19. Measured with immunoSEQ multiplex PCR; TCRdb has only the in-frame clones, and not every one. The sample records 70,000 to 80,000 clones, roughly four fifths being singletons. Sequencing was done on a sample of peripheral blood. Every receptor here comes from a man older than 75 with acute or convalescent COVID-19. CDR3s include the opening cysteine and the closing phenylalanine or tryptophan. Each record gives: V gene, clone size, J gene, D gene, CDR3 DNA, CDR3 protein. The D gene is left open where the match is weak. Not all rows give a size; the values are once, few, many and, for expanded clones, a class.

TRBV12-3/TRBV12-4	.	TRBJ1-5	.	TGTGCCAGCAGCCAGGGGAATCAGCCCCAGCATTTT	CASSQGNQPQHF
TRBV29-1	.	TRBJ2-1	.	TGCAGCGTTATGACAAGCACCTACAATGAGCAGTTCTTC	CSVMTSTYNEQFF
TRBV25-1	.	TRBJ2-7	.	TGTGCCAGCAGTGACCCCCTGGCCGCTTACGAGCAGTACTTC	CASSDPLAAYEQYF
TRBV18	.	TRBJ1-2	.	TGTGCCAGCTCTCCAGGCAGGGACTATGGCTACACCTTC	CASSPGRDYGYTF
TRBV2	.	TRBJ1-1	.	TGTGCCAGCAGGAGGGTGGAGAACACTGAAGCTTTCTTT	CASRRVENTEAFF
TRBV3-1/TRBV3-2	.	TRBJ1-2	.	TGTGCCAGCAGCCTACCGTCGGAGCGTTATGGCTACACCTTC	CASSLPSERYGYTF
TRBV4-3	.	TRBJ2-7	.	TGCGCCAGCAGCCAGCAGGAATTCTACGAGCAGTACTTC	CASSQQEFYEQYF
TRBV19	once	TRBJ1-5	TRBD1	TGTGCCAGTAACCTCGGACAGGGGCGGCCCCAGCATTTT	CASNLGQGRPQHF
TRBV2	.	TRBJ2-3	TRBD1	TGTGCCAGCAGTGAGGACAGGGGAAGCACAGATACGCAGTATTTT	CASSEDRGSTDTQYF
TRBV28	few	TRBJ1-2	TRBD1	TGTGCCAGCAGTCGACAGGGGGCGGGGAGGGGCTACACCTTC	CASSRQGAGRGYTF
TRBV21-1	few	TRBJ1-1	.	TGTGCCAGCAGAATCGGGGACTTCGGTATGCACACTGAAGCTTTCTTT	CASRIGDFGMHTEAFF
TRBV23-1	.	TRBJ1-5	.	TGCGCCAGCAGTCATTCCCCCAAGACAGTAAGCAATCAGCCCCAGCATTTT	CASSHSPKTVSNQPQHF
TRBV11-2	.	TRBJ1-2	.	TGTGCCAGCAGCCCAGGGGTGGGCTACACCTTC	CASSPGVGYTF
TRBV5-1	.	TRBJ1-2	.	TGCGCCAGCAGCTTGGACATCCAGTATGACTACACCTTC	CASSLDIQYDYTF
TRBV4-1	.	TRBJ2-7	TRBD2	TGCGCCAGCAGCCGAATTAAGCGGGAAGGTATAACCTACGAGCAGTACTTC	CASSRIKREGITYEQYF
TRBV5-1	.	TRBJ1-1	.	TGCGCCAGCAGCTTGGTTGGGGGGGCAGAGACTGAAGCTTTCTTT	CASSLVGGAETEAFF
TRBV6-5	few	TRBJ1-1	.	TGTGCCAGCAGAGGGGAACAGAACACTGAAGCTTTCTTT	CASRGEQNTEAFF
TRBV6-4	.	TRBJ1-5	TRBD1	TGTGCCAGCAGTGACTCGCCGCAGGGGGTCCAGCCCCAGCATTTT	CASSDSPQGVQPQHF
TRBV9	few	TRBJ2-5	.	TGTGCCAGCAGCGTAGAAGGGGACCAAGAGACCCAGTACTTC	CASSVEGDQETQYF
TRBV5-1	.	TRBJ1-1	TRBD1	TGCGCCAGCAGCGTTCACAGGGGGAACACTGAAGCTTTCTTT	CASSVHRGNTEAFF
TRBV6-5	.	TRBJ2-7	.	TGTGCCAGCAGTTACGACGGCAGGCACTACGAGCAGTACTTC	CASSYDGRHYEQYF
TRBV6-5	.	TRBJ1-5	.	TGTGCCAGCAGCACTAACAGGAGAGGACAGCCCCAGCATTTT	CASSTNRRGQPQHF
TRBV7-2	.	TRBJ2-1	TRBD2	TGTGCCAGCACCTCCACTAGCGGGGCTAACAATGAGCAGTTCTTC	CASTSTSGANNEQFF
TRBV24-1	.	TRBJ2-2	.	TGTGCCACCAGTGACTACGCACAGGGCACCGGGGAGCTGTTTTTT	CATSDYAQGTGELFF
TRBV12-5	.	TRBJ1-2	TRBD1	TGTGCTAGTGGTTTCGGACAGGGCTATGGCTACACCTTC	CASGFGQGYGYTF
TRBV28	.	TRBJ1-4	.	TGTGCCAGCAGTGACCGCGGGCCGCGTGAAAAACTGTTTTTT	CASSDRGPREKLFF
TRBV7-9	.	TRBJ1-2	TRBD1	TGTGCCAGCAGCATCGGGACAGGGGATTACTATGGCTACACCTTC	CASSIGTGDYYGYTF
TRBV7-9	.	TRBJ2-7	.	TGTGCCGCCGGGACATTAACCTACGAGCAGTACTTC	CAAGTLTYEQYF
TRBV15	once	TRBJ1-5	.	TGTGCCACCAGCAGAGATATACGGGGGGGGAATCAGCCCCAGCATTTT	CATSRDIRGGNQPQHF
TRBV3-1/TRBV3-2	.	TRBJ1-4	.	TGTGCCAGCACCCAAGGGGACAAGGTCGAAAAACTGTTTTTT	CASTQGDKVEKLFF
TRBV7-6	.	TRBJ2-2	.	TGTGCCAGCAGCTCCCGTCTCGGAGAGGGCACCGGGGAGCTGTTTTTT	CASSSRLGEGTGELFF
TRBV4-1	.	TRBJ2-1	.	TGCGCCAGCAGACCTTACTACCTTCGGGGGAGGTCCTACAATGAGCAGTTCTTC	CASRPYYLRGRSYNEQFF
TRBV19	.	TRBJ2-1	.	TGTGCCAGTAGTTTTGGCGGGTTATCCTACAATGAGCAGTTCTTC	CASSFGGLSYNEQFF
TRBV5-1	.	TRBJ1-3	.	TGCGCCAGCAGCTTCGGGGGGACCTCTGGAAACACCATATATTTT	CASSFGGTSGNTIYF
TRBV4-3	once	TRBJ2-1	TRBD2	TGCGCCAGCAGCCAAGATCCGGGACTAGCGGGGGGGAATGAGCAGTTCTTC	CASSQDPGLAGGNEQFF
TRBV19	.	TRBJ1-1	.	TGTGCCAGTAGTCCGCGGGAAGCCGGTGGGACTGAAGCTTTCTTT	CASSPREAGGTEAFF
TRBV6-5	.	TRBJ2-7	TRBD1	TGTGCCAGCACCCCGGGACAGGGGGCGTGGGAGCAGTACTTC	CASTPGQGAWEQYF
TRBV28	few	TRBJ1-5	TRBD1	TGTGCCAGCAGTTCCGGACAGGGAGTTAATAGCAATCAGCCCCAGCATTTT	CASSSGQGVNSNQPQHF
TRBV6-5	.	TRBJ1-2	TRBD1	TGTGCCAGCAGTTTACAGGGGGCCTATGGCTACACCTTC	CASSLQGAYGYTF
TRBV4-1	.	TRBJ2-3	TRBD2	TGCGCCAGCAGCCAAGAGGGAACTAGCGGGGGGAGGTCCTCAGATACGCAGTATTTT	CASSQEGTSGGRSSDTQYF
TRBV18	.	TRBJ2-7	TRBD2	TGTGCCAGCTCACCACCGGGACTAGCGGGAGGCAACTCCTACGAGCAGTACTTC	CASSPPGLAGGNSYEQYF
TRBV3-1/TRBV3-2	.	TRBJ2-3	.	TGTGCCAGCAGCCAAGTGGGCCAGTCAGATACGCAGTATTTT	CASSQVGQSDTQYF
TRBV5-1	.	TRBJ2-3	TRBD2	TGCGCCAGCAGCCGCGTATCTAGCGGGAGTTTGACAGATACGCAGTATTTT	CASSRVSSGSLTDTQYF
TRBV3-1/TRBV3-2	.	TRBJ2-5	TRBD1	TGTGCCAGCAGCCCCCCGGGACAGGTTTACGAGACCCAGTACTTC	CASSPPGQVYETQYF
TRBV5-1	.	TRBJ1-4	.	TGCGCCAGCAGCGAGAGGCCGGATAATGAAAAACTGTTTTTT	CASSERPDNEKLFF
TRBV5-1	.	TRBJ1-2	.	TGCGCCAGCAGCCCAGGACAAGGGGGTGTCTATGGCTACACCTTC	CASSPGQGGVYGYTF